This T cell receptor beta chain was captured in a study of cytomegalovirus exposure and HLA in healthy donors. Overall study results and limits: HLA alleles showed associations with roughly 17,000 TCR beta sequences in a later analysis, at a 0.05 false discovery rate.

Researchers ran the PCR with 60 Vbeta and 13 Jbeta primers. Profiled with immunoSEQ multiplex PCR; TCRdb holds only in-frame clones, not every one. This sample has about 180,000 clones, with about 79% found just once. Looked up from germline, CDR1 is LGHNA and CDR2 is YNFKEQ. V was clipped by 1 base and J by 7 bases, with 7 bases between them. The CDR3 has 12 residues. Remarks on this clone: Its target is not known.

V usage is TRBV4-2 and J usage is TRBJ1-2; D gene ambiguous. The sample taken for sequencing was PBMCs. The receptor's source is a man between 18 and 29 years old in good health and CMV-seronegative. DNA of the CDR3: TGTGCCAGCAGCCAAGTGGAGGGTGGCTACACCTTC. It is translated as CASSQVEGGYTF.